The 8 T cell receptor beta chains reported below all come from one sample, sequenced in a study of immune evolution from preneoplasia to lung adenocarcinoma. Here immunoSEQ multiplex PCR was the method, and the copy in TCRdb shows in-frame clones only, minus some. The sample records roughly 7,800 clones, 55% to 75% being singletons. The sequenced sample consisted of FFPE lung adenocarcinoma in situ tissue. These TCRs come from a donor older than 65 with lung adenocarcinoma. Some clones in this sample may be carry-over from other donors' samples.

The genes are TRBV11-2 and TRBJ1-2; D possibly corresponds to TRBD1 (6 bases). From germline, CDR1 is SGHAT and CDR2 FQNNGV. The ends were cut back, 4 bases at V and 6 bases at J, with 12 bases in the middle. The CDR3 loop spans 13 amino acids. CDR3 sequence reads: CASSSGQGHGYTF. As DNA, the CDR3 is TGTGCCAGCAGCTCGGGGCAGGGGCATGGCTACACCTTC.

The rearrangement uses TRBV6-5 and TRBJ2-3; possibly TRBD1 or TRBD2 for D (5 bases each). The CDR3 loop spans 16 amino acids. Germline loops: CDR1 MNHEY, CDR2 SVGAGI. Trimming took 2 bases from V and 4 from J, leaving 16 bases between them. The CDR3 DNA follows: TGTGCCAGCAGTTACGGGCGGGCCAGGGCGTCAGATACGCAGTATTTT. Residues: CASSYGRARASDTQYF.

The gene calls are TRBV21-1 and TRBJ2-7; TRBD1, the table's D call, lacks a check against the DNA. TRBV21-1 is marked as a pseudogene. The CDR3 extends over 14 amino acids. The CDR3 coding sequence is TGTGCCAGCAGCAAGGAGACAGGGTGCTACGAGCAGTACTTC. Its translation: CASSKETGCYEQYF.

The chain joins TRBV7-7 to TRBJ1-4; tentative D call: TRBD1 (5 bases). The CDR3 runs 13 residues. From germline, CDR1 is SSHAT and CDR2 FNYEAQ (reference sequence). Trimming removed 5 bases at V and 8 bases at J, with 12 bases between. CDR3 sequence: CASSRTLGEKLFF. CDR3 nucleotides: TGTGCCAGCAGCCGGACACTGGGCGAAAAACTGTTTTTT.

This clone has only one observation. The chain couples TRBV30 to TRBJ1-2; 9 nucleotides agree with TRBD1. The CDR3 extends over 14 amino acids. The trim removed 4 bases at V and 4 bases at J, leaving 7 bases unmatched. CDR1 and CDR2 from the germline V gene are GTSNPN and SVGIG (reference sequence). The CDR3 region has the DNA TGTGCCTGGAAATTGGGACAGGGACCCTATGGCTACACCTTC. Amino acid sequence: CAWKLGQGPYGYTF.

V usage is TRBV27 and J usage is TRBJ1-1; 12 bases fit TRBD1. V shed 8 bases, J shed 4 bases, and the junction held 2 bases outside the gene matches. This CDR3 comprises 13 residues. Germline values: CDR1 MNHEY, CDR2 SMNVEV (reference sequence). The CDR3 DNA reads as TGTGCCAGCGGGACAGGGGGCCTCACTGAAGCTTTCTTT. It yields the protein CASGTGGLTEAFF.

The chain couples TRBV9 to TRBJ2-4, with TRBD2 matching 8 bases. CDR3 size: 19 residues. Germline V gene data show CDR1 as SGDLS and CDR2 as YYNGEE. Trimming removed 2 bases from V and 3 bases from J; junction bases left unmatched: 16. CDR3 bases: TGTGCCAGCAGCGTTGCTAGCGGGCGTTTATCTGGTGGCAAAAACATTCAGTACTTC. This codes for CASSVASGRLSGGKNIQYF.

CDR3 coding DNA: TGCAGCGAAGGACAGGGGGACTACGGTGGCTACACCTTC. Amino acids: CSEGQGDYGGYTF. The chain recombines TRBV29-1 with TRBJ1-2, with 10 bases aligning to TRBD1. Germline CDR1 is SQVTM and CDR2 is ANQGSEA. The CDR3 is 13 amino acids. Losses at the gene ends were 7 bases for V and 7 bases for J; bases not matched to a gene: 9.